Each of the 26 T cell receptor beta chains below was sequenced from the same sample in a study of tumor and adjacent non-tumor tissue in lung cancer. The library came from three nested PCR rounds adapted from ARM-PCR protocols. TCRdb reanalysed the multiplex PCR reads using MiXCR and keeps one entry per CDR3 protein. This sample has 75,000 to 100,000 distinct CDR3 sequences; less than 75% occur once, and the top ten carry about 18%. The template was RNA from unsorted bulk tissue. Sequencing was done on a sample of lung tumor tissue. These receptors were collected from a man between 60 and 75 years old with non-small cell lung cancer.

A note on this clonotype: The conserved phenylalanine or tryptophan is not found at the CDR3 terminus, so this likely reflects a read error. The J gene is TRBJ2-2, the V gene TRBV4-2, with TRBD2 matching 15 bases. Germline-derived CDR1 and CDR2 are LGHNA and YNFKEQ. The CDR3 runs to 19 residues. CDR3: CTSSPRTSGGAIDTEELFY. The DNA of the CDR3 is TGTACCAGCAGCCCTCGGACTAGCGGGGGGGCCATTGACACCGAGGAGCTGTTTTAT.

Remarks on this clonotype: The conserved final phenylalanine or tryptophan is absent from the CDR3, which likely points to a read error. The chain is built from TRBV11-1 and TRBJ2-7; 10 positions agree with TRBD1. The V gene's germline CDR1 is SGHAT and CDR2 FQDESV (reference sequence). This CDR3 has 15 amino acids. CDR3 residues: CTSSTVGQGRYEQYL. In DNA form, the CDR3 reads TGTACCAGCAGCACCGTGGGACAGGGGCGTTACGAGCAGTACCTC.

A few counts support this clonotype. A much bigger clone sits one base away, suggesting this may be a read error. The chain is built from TRBV6-6 and TRBJ2-2; 9 bases are shared with TRBD2. Germline V lookup: CDR1 MNHNY, CDR2 SVGAGI (reference sequence). The CDR3 length is 15 residues. The chain's CDR3 is CAGSVGGRAKGELFF. CDR3 bases: TGTGCCGGCAGTGTCGGCGGGAGGGCCAAAGGGGAGCTGTTTTTT.

The count of this clonotype is one. The chain carries TRBV5-6 and TRBJ2-5; 8 positions agree with TRBD1. CDR1 SGHDT and CDR2 YYEEEE come from the germline V gene. Trimming removed 6 bases from V and 7 bases from J; junction bases left unmatched: 11. This CDR3 has 14 amino acids. As DNA, the CDR3 is TGTGCCAGCATCTGGACCGGGGGACAGGTGACCCAGTACTTC. Amino acid sequence: CASIWTGGQVTQYF.

This clonotype is a singleton in its sample. The CDR3 end shows no conserved phenylalanine or tryptophan, and so a read error is likely. No DNA is shown, since the ends of the CDR3 on it are uncertain; the CDR3 is the one TCRdb lists. This chain links TRBV19 with TRBJ2-5; the table calls TRBD1, which could not be checked here. The CDR3 contains 13 residues when both ends are counted. Germline CDR1 reads LNHDA; CDR2 reads SQIVND (reference sequence). The CDR3 reads CASRSPGGETRYL.

Regarding this clonotype: This may stem from a read error, because a much larger clone lies one nucleotide away. This chain uses TRBV12-3 or TRBV12-4 with TRBJ2-5, with D possibly called TRBD1 or TRBD2 (6 bases each). V was clipped by 3 bases and J by 5 bases, with 19 bases between them. The CDR3 contains 16 residues. CDR3 sequence reads: CASSFGLVGGLETQYF. The CDR3 DNA sequence: TGTGCCAGCAGTTTCGGGCTAGTGGGGGGCCTGGAGACCCAGTACTTC.

A note on this clonotype: A much larger clone differs from this one at a single base, so this may be a read error. V and J are TRBV20-1 and TRBJ2-3; D gene unclear. V lost 7 bases, J lost 2 bases, and 16 bases lay in between. CDR1 is DFQATT and CDR2 is SNEGSKA in the germline V gene (reference sequence). This CDR3 spans 14 amino acids. As DNA, the CDR3 is TGCAGTGTCGGGTTTTCGGTCAACACAGATACGCAGTATTTT. Translating gives CSVGFSVNTDTQYF.

This clonotype is a singleton in its sample. A much more abundant neighbour one base away suggests this may be a read error. This chain connects TRBV20-1 to TRBJ2-7; D is perhaps TRBD2 (6 bases). The CDR3 runs 12 residues. The germline V gene encodes CDR1 DFQATT and CDR2 SNEGSKA (reference sequence). The CDR3, as DNA: TGCAATGCGGGACCCCAAAAATACGAGCAGTACTTC. Its translation is CNAGPQKYEQYF.

About this clonotype itself: Because the CDR3 is missing its conserved closing phenylalanine or tryptophan, this is likely a read error. Because the CDR3's place on the DNA is in doubt, the DNA is left out and the CDR3 is given as listed by TCRdb. The V call is TRBV20-1, the J call TRBJ2-5; TRBD1 is the table's D call, not checked against the DNA. Germline V gene sequence: CDR1 DFQATT, CDR2 SNEGSKA (reference sequence). The CDR3 is 13 amino acids in total, end residues counted. CDR3 sequence reads: CSFRDRGQETEYL.

This clonotype was detected ten times or more. The chain employs TRBV6-6 and TRBJ2-3; 13 nucleotides match TRBD2. V shed 7 bases, J shed 1 base, and the junction held 8 bases outside the gene matches. CDR1 and CDR2 (germline): MNHNY, SVGAGI (reference sequence). The CDR3 totals 17 residues. CDR3 bases: TGTGCCAGCATTGGGACTAGCGGGATGGCTCGCACAGATACGCAGTATTTT. It encodes CASIGTSGMARTDTQYF.

This clonotype was observed at least ten times. This chain joins TRBV29-1 and TRBJ1-4; D perhaps matches TRBD1 (5 bases). CDR1 is SQVTM and CDR2 is ANQGSEA in the germline V gene. There are 13 residues in the CDR3. V shed 4 bases and J shed 3 bases, with 9 bases lying between them. CDR3 residues: CSVGQTPNEKLFF. The DNA of the CDR3 is TGCAGCGTTGGACAGACCCCTAATGAAAAACTGTTTTTT. The whole variable domain, filled in from reference TRBV29-1 and TRBJ1-4, reads SAVISQKPSRDICQRGTSLTIQCQVDSQVTMMFWYRQQPGQSLTLIATANQGSEATYESGFVIDKFPISRPNLTFSTLTVSNMSPEDSSIYLCSVGQTPNEKLFFGSGTQLSVL.

Notes on this clonotype: Sequence at one end of the junction differs from germline and may be a read error. The rearrangement joins TRBV11-3 to TRBJ2-5; D gene unclear. Germline V gene lookup returns CDR1 SGHNT and CDR2 YENEEA. The CDR3 totals 13 residues. This chain's CDR3 is CARSLDLSTTQYF. Here the CDR3 DNA reads TGTGCCAGAAGCTTAGATTTATCAACAACCCAGTATTTC.

V is TRBV14 and J is TRBJ2-3; D gene uncertain. The better agreement between TRBJ1-5 and the DNA end casts doubt on the J call. The germline CDR1 and CDR2 sequences are SGHDN and FVKESK. The CDR3 is 14 residues long. The DNA of the CDR3 is TGTGCCAGCAGCCAAGCCCCTGGGGTCGGTATGCAGCATTTT. It encodes CASSQAPGVGMQHF.

Remarks on this clonotype: A read error may produce the germline difference seen at one junction end. The chain uses TRBV29-1 and TRBJ2-3; 8 nucleotides line up with TRBD2. Germline V CDR1 and CDR2: SQVTM, ANQGSEA. This CDR3 has 14 amino acids. The DNA of the CDR3 is TGCGGCGTTGTGCTTGCGGGGGGACCAGATACGCAGTATTTT. Translation gives CGVVLAGGPDTQYF.

For this clonotype: Germline is not matched at one junction end, which may reflect a read error. The chain combines TRBV6-2 or TRBV6-3 with TRBJ2-5, with a weak D call TRBD2 (6 bases). Germline CDR1 reads MNHEY; CDR2 reads SVGEGT. The CDR3 sequence is 15 residues long. The CDR3 is CATKMGTADQETQYF. CDR3 in DNA: TGCGCCACCAAGATGGGGACTGCTGATCAAGAGACCCAGTACTTC.

The chain recombines TRBV20-1 with TRBJ1-2, with TRBD1 matching over 8 bases. V lost 1 base, J lost 0 bases, and 10 bases stayed unmatched. The CDR3 has 17 amino acids. Germline V gives CDR1 DFQATT, CDR2 SNEGSKA (reference sequence). Written as DNA, the CDR3 is TGCAGTGCTAGAGGGGACGGACAGGGCCGTCCTAACTATGGCTACACCTTC. Encoded protein: CSARGDGQGRPNYGYTF.

Details on this clonotype: This may arise from a read error, as a much more abundant clone is one base away. The chain employs TRBV12-3 or TRBV12-4 and TRBJ2-3, with 8 bases fitting TRBD2. CDR3 length: 15 residues. The V gene end was trimmed by 2 bases and the J gene end by 2 bases; junction bases not matched to a gene: 3. For the CDR3, the DNA is TGTGCCAGCAGTTTAACGGGGGGGGACACAGATACGCAGTATTTT. It encodes CASSLTGGDTDTQYF.

Remarks on this clonotype: The conserved phenylalanine or tryptophan is not found at the CDR3 terminus, so this likely reflects a read error. The rearrangement links TRBV11-2 to TRBJ2-5; D gene ambiguous. This CDR3 has 12 residues. Looked up from germline, CDR1 is SGHAT and CDR2 is FQNNGV. The DNA of the CDR3 is TGTGCCAGCAGCTTAGTCCAAAAGACCCAGTACTTA. Translated, it gives CASSLVQKTQYL.

This clonotype was picked up a small number of times. One end of the junction fails to match germline, which may point to a read error. V gene TRBV4-1 combines with J gene TRBJ1-5, with D perhaps TRBD1 (5 bases). Germline loops: CDR1 MGHRA, CDR2 YSYEKL. The CDR3 length is 15 residues. The chain's CDR3 is CASSQRGSRNQPQNF. CDR3 sequence (DNA): TGCGCCAGCAGCCAACGGGGCAGTCGCAATCAGCCCCAGAATTTT.

With regard to this clonotype: A read error is possible here, since a much larger clone lies one base away. This sequence joins TRBV20-1 and TRBJ1-5; TRBD1 matches at 10 bases. After removal of 3 bases from V and 2 bases from J, the junction contained 4 bases not matched to a gene. The CDR3 covers 15 residues. Germline CDR1 is DFQATT and CDR2 is SNEGSKA (reference sequence). DNA of the CDR3: TGCAGTGCTAGCGCCGGGACAGGGGGCAATCAGCCCCAGCATTTT. It translates to CSASAGTGGNQPQHF.

A note on this clonotype: A read error is possible here, since a much larger clone lies one base away. The conserved phenylalanine or tryptophan normally closing the CDR3 is absent here, so this likely arose from a read error. The chain recombines TRBV28 with TRBJ1-1; D gene uncertain. Germline V gene sequence: CDR1 MDHEN, CDR2 SYDVKM. CDR3 length: 13 amino acids. Trimming took off 7 bases at V and 4 bases at J, with 13 bases between the two ends. As DNA, the CDR3 is TGTGCCAGCATCCTGGGAATGAGCACTGAAGCTTTCTCT. Its translation is CASILGMSTEAFS.

The table lists this clonotype with a few counts. This clone may be a read error of a much larger clone one base away. This chain links TRBV5-4 with TRBJ1-4; D unclear. The CDR3 totals 13 residues. Germline V gene data show CDR1 as SGHNT and CDR2 as YYREEE (reference sequence). V was clipped by 4 bases and J by 6 bases, with 10 bases between them. CDR3 amino acids: CASSPGIDEKLFF. For the CDR3, the DNA is TGTGCCAGCAGCCCAGGTATTGATGAAAAACTGTTTTTT. Full variable domain (missing parts from reference TRBV5-4 and TRBJ1-4): ETGVTQSPTHLIKTRGQQVTLRCSSQSGHNTVSWYQQALGQGPQFIFQYYREEENGRGNFPPRFSGLQFPNYSSELNVNALELDDSALYLCASSPGIDEKLFFGSGTQLSVL.

Worth noting for this clonotype: The CDR3 ends on some other residue instead of the conserved phenylalanine or tryptophan, so this is likely a read error. The chain recombines TRBV20-1 with TRBJ2-1; 8 bases are a match to TRBD1. CDR1 is DFQATT and CDR2 is SNEGSKA in the germline V gene (reference sequence). V gave up 4 bases and J gave up 0 bases; unmatched junction bases: 14. The CDR3 is made up of 18 amino acids. The CDR3 spells CSAIDARDRISSYNEQFY. DNA for the CDR3: TGCAGTGCTATAGATGCCCGGGACAGGATTAGCTCCTACAATGAGCAGTTCTAC.

This CDR3 is CAISESGQLLEQYF. The CDR3 bases are TGTGCCATCAGTGAGTCGGGACAGTTACTCGAGCAGTACTTC. The V call is TRBV10-3, the J call TRBJ2-7; 7 bases agree with TRBD1. Per germline, CDR1 ENHRY and CDR2 SYGVKD. J lost 6 bases, V lost 0 bases, and 5 bases had no gene match. The CDR3 has 14 residues.

Points on this clonotype: The missing conserved phenylalanine or tryptophan at the end of this CDR3 makes a read error likely. The chain links TRBV5-6 to TRBJ2-5, with 7 bases aligning to TRBD1. CDR1 SGHDT and CDR2 YYEEEE come from the germline V gene. The CDR3 sequence is 16 residues long. CDR3 sequence (DNA): TGTGTCAGCAGCCGAGGGGGACAGCGCTACCAAGAGACCCAGTACTCC. Translating it yields CVSSRGGQRYQETQYS.

This clonotype was seen ten or more times. The chain combines TRBV5-1 with TRBJ2-7; 7 bases are shared with TRBD2. Germline trimming cut 5 bases from V and 1 base from J; bases unmatched to any gene: 3. This CDR3 comprises 13 residues. Germline CDR1 reads SGHRS; CDR2 reads YFSETQ. For the CDR3, the DNA is TGCGCCAGCAGTCCCGGGGGGTCCTACGAGCAGTACTTC. It yields the protein CASSPGGSYEQYF.